One sample yielded the 19 T cell receptor beta chains listed below, sequenced in a study of T cell clonotyping in hematopoietic cell transplantation (dated by TCRdb to the early 2020s). Receptors were amplified or captured by the immunoSEQ multiplex PCR assay. This is the immuneACCESS table as TCRdb keeps it, with only in-frame sequences that have V and J called. A part of the clones is gone; compared with another copy, unresolved V genes explain less than half, and the rest is unexplained. The sample yields more than 55,000 clones; around 94% were counted once. The ten largest make up 1.5% to 2% of the sample. The sample consisted of peripheral blood mononuclear cells. Receptors were obtained from a man over 45 in good health. Some clones in this sample may be carry-over from other donors' samples.

The chain is built from TRBV19 and TRBJ1-2, with a possible D match to TRBD1 (6 bases). Looked up from germline, CDR1 is LNHDA and CDR2 is SQIVND (reference sequence). Between the trimmed V and J ends, which lost 7 bases and 4 bases, there was a span of 19 bases. This CDR3 contains 15 residues. The CDR3 here is CASTSGRGGGYGYTF. CDR3 coding DNA: TGTGCCAGTACCTCTGGGAGAGGGGGTGGCTATGGCTACACCTTC. Full variable domain (outside the CDR3, taken from reference TRBV19 and TRBJ1-2): DGGITQSPKYLFRKEGQNVTLSCEQNLNHDAMYWYRQDPGQGLRLIYYSQIVNDFQKGDIAEGYSVSREKKESFPLTVTSAQKNPTAFYLCASTSGRGGGYGYTFGSGTRLTVV.

The V call is TRBV27, the J call TRBJ2-5; no clear D. Trimming left V 0 bases short and J 7 bases short, with 12 bases between. Germline V CDR1 and CDR2: MNHEY, SMNVEV (reference sequence). The length of the CDR3 is 14 residues. CDR3 in amino acids: CASSLSTDLGTQYF. CDR3 nucleotide sequence: TGTGCCAGCAGTTTATCAACGGACCTCGGGACCCAGTACTTC.

CDR3 region: CASSFSGRIYEQYF. The CDR3 bases are TGTGCCAGCAGTTTCTCGGGACGAATCTACGAGCAGTACTTC. The rearrangement links TRBV27 to TRBJ2-7; the D call may be TRBD1 or TRBD2 (5 bases each). The V end was cut by 3 bases, the J end by 3 bases, with 12 bases between. Germline CDR1 MNHEY, CDR2 SMNVEV (reference sequence). CDR3 length: 14 residues.

This sequence joins TRBV5-5 and TRBJ2-7; 11 nucleotides line up with TRBD2. Germline V CDR1 and CDR2: SGHKS, YYEKEE (reference sequence). The CDR3 covers 16 residues. After removal of 0 bases from V and 4 bases from J, the junction contained 6 bases not matched to a gene. The CDR3 DNA sequence: TGTGCCAGCAGCTTGGGTAAGGGACTAGCGGTATACGAGCAGTACTTC. Translation gives CASSLGKGLAVYEQYF.

This chain links TRBV19 with TRBJ2-3; TRBD2 is a possible D gene (5 bases). Trimming stripped 10 bases from V and 6 bases from J, with 14 bases between. The CDR3 runs 12 residues. Germline loops: CDR1 LNHDA, CDR2 SQIVND (reference sequence). The CDR3: CATGTGMDTQYF. The CDR3 DNA reads TGTGCCACCGGCACCGGGATGGATACGCAGTATTTT.

The chain carries TRBV6-5 and TRBJ1-2; D perhaps matches TRBD1 (6 bases). The CDR3 is made up of 13 amino acids. Germline loops: CDR1 MNHEY, CDR2 SVGAGI. Trimming pared 5 bases from V and 6 bases from J, leaving 13 bases between. Here the CDR3 reads CASSRNRVDGYTF. The CDR3 DNA sequence: TGTGCCAGCAGTCGGAACAGGGTAGATGGCTACACCTTC.

The chain uses TRBV7-6 and TRBJ2-7; no clear D. The germline V gene encodes CDR1 SGHVS and CDR2 FNYEAQ. V lost 0 bases, J lost 2 bases, and 20 bases lay in between. The length of the CDR3 is 18 residues. CDR3 coding DNA: TGTGCCAGCAGCTTAGCGCCGATCCAAACGGATTTTACCTACGAGCAGTACTTC. Amino acid sequence: CASSLAPIQTDFTYEQYF.

The rearrangement joins TRBV7-8 to TRBJ2-7, with D perhaps matching TRBD1 (7 bases). Germline CDR1 and CDR2: SGHVS and FQNEAQ. The germline V and J ends were trimmed by 0 bases and 7 bases, with 16 bases remaining between them. The CDR3 contains 15 residues. The CDR3 bases are TGTGCCAGCAGCTTAGCCCAGGGGGGTGGGTTTGAGCAGTACTTC. It codes for CASSLAQGGGFEQYF.

The V gene is TRBV7-9, the J gene TRBJ1-2; a weak D match, TRBD1 (6 bases). The ends were cut back, 5 bases at V and 6 bases at J, with 16 bases in the middle. The CDR3 has 14 residues. Germline V gene lookup returns CDR1 SEHNR and CDR2 FQNEAQ (reference sequence). The CDR3: CASSATRRGDGYTF. The CDR3 nucleotides are TGTGCCAGCAGCGCCACCAGGAGGGGGGATGGCTACACCTTC. The full variable domain, in which reference TRBV7-9 and TRBJ1-2 provide the parts outside the CDR3, is DTGVSQNPRHKITKRGQNVTFRCDPISEHNRLYWYRQTLGQGPEFLTYFQNEAQLEKSRLLSDRFSAERPKGSFSTLEIQRTEQGDSAMYLCASSATRRGDGYTFGSGTRLTVV.

This clone was observed once. The V and J genes are TRBV7-3 and TRBJ2-2, with D unresolved. Germline V gene data show CDR1 as SGHTA and CDR2 as FQGTGA. The CDR3 length is 13 residues. V lost 5 bases to trimming and J lost 4 bases, with 8 bases between them. CDR3 region: CASSPSRTGELFF. The DNA for the CDR3 is TGTGCCAGCAGCCCCTCTCGCACCGGGGAGCTGTTTTTT.

This clone is a singleton in its sample. The rearrangement links TRBV2 to TRBJ1-3; D is undetermined. V lost 7 bases and J 0 bases, leaving 13 bases between the germline ends. The CDR3 loop spans 15 amino acids. The germline V gene encodes CDR1 SNHLY and CDR2 FYNNEI. CDR3 in amino acids: CASMTGRFSGNTIYF. In DNA, the CDR3 is TGTGCCAGCATGACCGGACGGTTCTCTGGAAACACCATATATTTT.

The rearrangement links TRBV25-1 to TRBJ2-7; 7 bases match TRBD2. The CDR3 runs 15 residues. Germline lookup yields CDR1 MGHDK and CDR2 SYGVNS. J lost 2 bases, V lost 7 bases, and 11 bases had no gene match. The CDR3 loop is CASTDGREKAYEQYF. CDR3 coding DNA: TGTGCCAGCACCGACGGGCGGGAGAAGGCCTACGAGCAGTACTTC.

V and J are TRBV19 and TRBJ2-7; TRBD1 aligns across 8 bases. The germline gives CDR1 LNHDA, CDR2 SQIVND (reference sequence). The CDR3 sequence is 16 residues long. V gave up 5 bases and J gave up 6 bases; unmatched junction bases: 15. As DNA, the CDR3 is TGTGCCAGTAGTTTTACCCGACAGGGGAAAGAGGGCGAGCAGTACTTC. This encodes CASSFTRQGKEGEQYF.

The J gene is TRBJ2-7, the V gene TRBV4-1; D is tentatively TRBD1 or TRBD2 (5 bases each). Germline V gene sequence: CDR1 MGHRA, CDR2 YSYEKL. V lost 2 bases and J 0 bases, leaving 11 bases between the germline ends. The length of the CDR3 is 15 residues. As DNA, the CDR3 is TGCGCCAGCAGCCAAACCGGGACGGACTCCTACGAGCAGTACTTC. As protein: CASSQTGTDSYEQYF.

The chain couples TRBV6-5 to TRBJ2-7, with TRBD1 matching over 8 bases. The germline gives CDR1 MNHEY, CDR2 SVGAGI. Germline trimming cut 0 bases from V and 5 bases from J; bases unmatched to any gene: 3. The CDR3 contains 14 residues. The CDR3 sequence: CASSYSDREDEQYF. The DNA for the CDR3 is TGTGCCAGCAGTTACTCGGACAGGGAGGACGAGCAGTACTTC.

This clone was detected only once. V and J are TRBV19 and TRBJ1-5; no reliable D call. CDR1 and CDR2 (germline): LNHDA, SQIVND (reference sequence). This CDR3 has 14 residues. Trimming took off 5 bases at V and 0 bases at J, with 8 bases between the two ends. This chain's CDR3 is CASSHVGSNQPQHF. In nucleotides, the CDR3 is TGTGCCAGTAGTCATGTGGGTAGCAATCAGCCCCAGCATTTT.

The chain carries TRBV2 and TRBJ2-7; D may be TRBD2 (6 bases). CDR1 is SNHLY, CDR2 FYNNEI, per germline. V was shortened by 7 bases and J by 1 base, with 17 bases between the two germline ends. The CDR3 is made up of 15 amino acids. CDR3 nucleotides: TGTGCCAGCAAAACCCCCGGGGGTGCGTCCTACGAGCAGTACTTC. Residues: CASKTPGGASYEQYF.

This clone occurred once. The V call is TRBV6-1, the J call TRBJ1-1; D is perhaps TRBD1 (5 bases). V was trimmed by 4 bases and J by 4 bases, leaving 13 bases between them. The CDR3 extends over 14 amino acids. CDR1 MNHNS and CDR2 SASEGT come from the germline V gene. This chain's CDR3 is CASSVPGGVTEAFF. In DNA form, the CDR3 reads TGTGCCAGCAGTGTACCCGGGGGAGTCACTGAAGCTTTCTTT.

The chain has TRBV6-5 and TRBJ1-2, with TRBD1 as a possible D gene (6 bases). This CDR3 has 13 amino acids. CDR1 is MNHEY and CDR2 is SVGAGI in the germline V gene. Trimming left V 5 bases short and J 4 bases short, with 11 bases between. The CDR3 spells CASSTGAVYGYTF. CDR3 DNA: TGTGCCAGCAGTACGGGGGCAGTCTATGGCTACACCTTC.